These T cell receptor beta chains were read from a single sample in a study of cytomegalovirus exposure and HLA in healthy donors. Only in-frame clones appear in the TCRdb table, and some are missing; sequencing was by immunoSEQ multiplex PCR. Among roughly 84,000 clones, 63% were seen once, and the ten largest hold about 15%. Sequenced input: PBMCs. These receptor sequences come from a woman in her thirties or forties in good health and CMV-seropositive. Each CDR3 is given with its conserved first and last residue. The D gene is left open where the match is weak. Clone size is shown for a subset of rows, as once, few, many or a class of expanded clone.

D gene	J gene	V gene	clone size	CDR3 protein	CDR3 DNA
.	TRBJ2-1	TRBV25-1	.	CASTVGGGEQFF	TGTGCCAGCACCGTGGGCGGCGGGGAGCAGTTCTTC
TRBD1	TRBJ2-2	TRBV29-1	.	CSVVGQGATGELFF	TGCAGCGTTGTCGGGCAGGGGGCGACCGGGGAGCTGTTTTTT
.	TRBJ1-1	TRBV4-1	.	CASSPVGGDGNTEAFF	TGCGCCAGCAGCCCGGTGGGAGGGGATGGGAACACTGAAGCTTTCTTT
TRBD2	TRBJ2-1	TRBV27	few	CASSASGTYNEQFF	TGTGCCAGCAGTGCTAGCGGTACCTACAATGAGCAGTTCTTC
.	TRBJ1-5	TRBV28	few	CASSLLWHHQPQHF	TGTGCCAGCAGTTTACTGTGGCATCATCAGCCCCAGCATTTT
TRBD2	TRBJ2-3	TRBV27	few	CASSFGAGEGTDTQYF	TGTGCCAGCAGTTTCGGAGCGGGGGAGGGGACAGATACGCAGTATTTT
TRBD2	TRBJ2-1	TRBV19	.	CASSNNRPSGTNNEQFF	TGTGCCAGTTCGAACAACCGACCTAGCGGGACTAACAATGAGCAGTTCTTC
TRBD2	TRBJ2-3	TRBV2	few	CASRERDDTQYF	TGTGCCAGCCGAGAGCGGGACGATACGCAGTATTTT
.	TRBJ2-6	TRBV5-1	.	CASSTGPVEASGANVLTF	TGCGCCAGCAGCACCGGCCCCGTGGAGGCTTCTGGGGCCAACGTCCTGACTTTC
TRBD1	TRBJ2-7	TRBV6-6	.	CASRLGGEQHF	TGTGCCAGTAGATTAGGGGGCGAGCAGCACTTC
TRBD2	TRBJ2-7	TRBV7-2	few	CASSLWASGGYEQYF	TGTGCCAGCAGCTTATGGGCTAGCGGGGGCTACGAGCAGTACTTC
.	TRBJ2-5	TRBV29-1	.	CSVGGSKTQYF	TGCAGCGTTGGAGGGTCCAAGACCCAGTACTTC
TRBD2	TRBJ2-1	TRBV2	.	CASRRDYTDEQFF	TGTGCCAGCAGGCGGGACTACACCGATGAGCAGTTCTTC
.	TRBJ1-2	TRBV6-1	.	CASEVQGNYGYTF	TGTGCCAGCGAAGTACAGGGAAACTATGGCTACACCTTC
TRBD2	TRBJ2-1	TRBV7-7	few	CASSLGPSPLAGGNEQFF	TGTGCCAGCAGCTTAGGGCCCTCCCCCCTAGCGGGAGGAAATGAGCAGTTCTTC
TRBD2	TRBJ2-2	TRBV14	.	CASRPLAGEGTGELFF	TGTGCCAGCAGACCATTAGCGGGAGAAGGCACCGGGGAGCTGTTTTTT
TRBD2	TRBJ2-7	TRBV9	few	CASSARLAGVEQYF	TGTGCCAGCAGCGCCAGACTAGCGGGAGTCGAGCAGTACTTC
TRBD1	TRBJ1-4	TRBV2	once	CASSKGQGGEKLFF	TGTGCCAGCAGTAAAGGACAGGGCGGTGAAAAACTGTTTTTT
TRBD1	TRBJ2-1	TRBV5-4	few	CASSPSPGQEYNEQFF	TGTGCCAGCAGCCCGTCACCGGGACAGGAATACAATGAGCAGTTCTTC
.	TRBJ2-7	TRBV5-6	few	CASSSPSEVYEQYF	TGTGCCAGCAGCTCGCCCAGCGAGGTGTACGAGCAGTACTTC
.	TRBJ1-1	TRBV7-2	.	CASSLMTGETSKAFF	TGTGCCAGCAGCTTAATGACCGGGGAAACCTCAAAAGCTTTCTTT
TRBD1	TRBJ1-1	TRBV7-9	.	CASSPGQGDTEAFF	TGTGCCAGCAGCCCCGGACAGGGTGACACTGAAGCTTTCTTT
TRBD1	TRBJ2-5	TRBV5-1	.	CASSWGQGRETQYF	TGCGCCAGCAGCTGGGGACAGGGGCGGGAGACCCAGTACTTC
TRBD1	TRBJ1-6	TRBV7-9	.	CASSLGQGDSPLHF	TGTGCCAGCAGCTTAGGACAGGGAGATTCACCCCTCCACTTT
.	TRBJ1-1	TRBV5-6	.	CASSSRRSTEAFF	TGTGCCAGCAGCTCCCGTAGGAGCACTGAAGCTTTCTTT
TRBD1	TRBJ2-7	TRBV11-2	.	CASSLTTGEWAEQYF	TGTGCCAGCAGCCTTACGACAGGGGAATGGGCCGAGCAGTACTTC
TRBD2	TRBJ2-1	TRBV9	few	CASSVAGGGYNEQFF	TGTGCCAGCAGCGTAGCGGGCGGGGGTTACAATGAGCAGTTCTTC